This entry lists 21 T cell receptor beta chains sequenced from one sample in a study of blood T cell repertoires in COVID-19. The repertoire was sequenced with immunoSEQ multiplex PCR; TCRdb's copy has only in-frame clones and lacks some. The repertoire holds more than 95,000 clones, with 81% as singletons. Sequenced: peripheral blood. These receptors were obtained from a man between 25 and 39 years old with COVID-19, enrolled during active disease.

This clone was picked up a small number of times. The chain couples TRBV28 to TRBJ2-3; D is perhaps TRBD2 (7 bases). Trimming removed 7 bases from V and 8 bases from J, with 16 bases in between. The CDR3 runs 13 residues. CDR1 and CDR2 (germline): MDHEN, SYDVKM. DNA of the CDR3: TGTGCCAGCAATACGCGCCGGGGGGCTACGCAGTATTTT. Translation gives CASNTRRGATQYF. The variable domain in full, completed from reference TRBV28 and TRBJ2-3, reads DVKVTQSSRYLVKRTGEKVFLECVQDMDHENMFWYRQDPGLGLRLIYFSYDVKMKEKGDIPEGYSVSREKKERFSLILESASTNQTSMYLCASNTRRGATQYFGPGTRLTVL.

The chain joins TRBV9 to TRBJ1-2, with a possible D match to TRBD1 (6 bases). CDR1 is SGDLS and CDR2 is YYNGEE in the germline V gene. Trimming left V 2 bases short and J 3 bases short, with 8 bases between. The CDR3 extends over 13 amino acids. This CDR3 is CASSVTGYYGYTF. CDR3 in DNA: TGTGCCAGCAGCGTTACAGGGTACTATGGCTACACCTTC.

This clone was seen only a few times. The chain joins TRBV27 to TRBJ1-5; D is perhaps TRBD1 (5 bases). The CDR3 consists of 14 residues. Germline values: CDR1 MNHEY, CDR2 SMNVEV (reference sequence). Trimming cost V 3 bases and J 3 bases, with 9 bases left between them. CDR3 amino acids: CASSFQGYNQPQHF. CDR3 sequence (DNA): TGTGCCAGCAGTTTTCAGGGCTACAATCAGCCCCAGCATTTT.

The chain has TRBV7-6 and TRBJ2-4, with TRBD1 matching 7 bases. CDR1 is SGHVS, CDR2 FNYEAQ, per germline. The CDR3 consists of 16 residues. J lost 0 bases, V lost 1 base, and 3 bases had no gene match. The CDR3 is CASSLEQGLAKNIQYF. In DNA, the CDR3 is TGTGCCAGCAGCTTAGAACAGGGGTTAGCCAAAAACATTCAGTACTTC.

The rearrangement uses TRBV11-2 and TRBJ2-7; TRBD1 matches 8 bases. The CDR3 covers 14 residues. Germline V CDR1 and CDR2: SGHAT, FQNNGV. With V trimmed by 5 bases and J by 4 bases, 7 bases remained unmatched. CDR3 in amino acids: CASSLGTGGYEQYF. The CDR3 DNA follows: TGTGCCAGCAGCCTCGGTACAGGGGGTTACGAGCAGTACTTC.

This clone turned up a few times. CDR3 DNA sequence: TGTGCCAGCGAGACAGGGGTGGACGGAAACACCATATATTTT. Amino acid sequence: CASETGVDGNTIYF. The chain has TRBV7-9 and TRBJ1-3, with TRBD1 matching 8 bases. The V gene end was trimmed by 8 bases and the J gene end by 4 bases; junction bases not matched to a gene: 7. This CDR3 contains 14 residues. Germline V gene sequence: CDR1 SEHNR, CDR2 FQNEAQ (reference sequence).

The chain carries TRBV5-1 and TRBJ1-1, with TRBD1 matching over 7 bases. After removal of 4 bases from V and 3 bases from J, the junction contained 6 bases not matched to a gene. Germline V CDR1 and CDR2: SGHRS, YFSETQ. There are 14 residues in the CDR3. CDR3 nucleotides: TGCGCCAGCAGCCCCGGACAGGTCTACACTGAAGCTTTCTTT. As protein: CASSPGQVYTEAFF.

The CDR3 region has the DNA TGTGCCAGCAGCTGGTTACAGGGGAACCCCTACGAGCAGTACTTC. The encoded protein is CASSWLQGNPYEQYF. This sequence joins TRBV7-9 and TRBJ2-7, with 7 nucleotides matching TRBD1. The CDR3 consists of 15 residues. The J segment lost 2 bases and the V segment lost 4 bases, leaving 8 bases of the junction unmatched. Germline V CDR1 and CDR2: SEHNR, FQNEAQ (reference sequence).

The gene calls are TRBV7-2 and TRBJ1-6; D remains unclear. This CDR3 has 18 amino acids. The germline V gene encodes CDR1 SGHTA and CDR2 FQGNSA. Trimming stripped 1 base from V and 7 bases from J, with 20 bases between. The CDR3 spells CASSLVVGPRKWNSPLHF. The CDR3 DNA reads TGTGCCAGCAGCTTAGTAGTTGGGCCAAGGAAATGGAATTCACCCCTCCACTTT.

The CDR3 loop is CSASTTGNQPQHF. DNA for the CDR3: TGCAGTGCTAGTACGACAGGGAATCAGCCCCAGCATTTT. The chain recombines TRBV20-1 with TRBJ1-5; the match to TRBD1 covers 7 bases. The V and J ends lost 3 bases and 4 bases, in that order; junction bases with no gene match: 3. The germline gives CDR1 DFQATT, CDR2 SNEGSKA (reference sequence). The length of the CDR3 is 13 residues.

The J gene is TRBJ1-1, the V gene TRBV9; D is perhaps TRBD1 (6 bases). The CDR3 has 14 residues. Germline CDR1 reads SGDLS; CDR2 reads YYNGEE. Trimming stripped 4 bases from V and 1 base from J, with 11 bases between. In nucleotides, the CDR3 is TGTGCCAGCAGCTCCGGGACAAGGAACACTGAAGCTTTCTTT. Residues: CASSSGTRNTEAFF.

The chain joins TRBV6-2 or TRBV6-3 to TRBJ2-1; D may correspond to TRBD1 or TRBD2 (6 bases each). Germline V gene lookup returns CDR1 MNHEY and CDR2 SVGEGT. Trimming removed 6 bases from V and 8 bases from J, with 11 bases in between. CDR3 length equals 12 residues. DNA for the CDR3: TGTGCCAGCAGGTACAGGGAGGATGAGCAGTTCTTC. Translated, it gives CASRYREDEQFF.

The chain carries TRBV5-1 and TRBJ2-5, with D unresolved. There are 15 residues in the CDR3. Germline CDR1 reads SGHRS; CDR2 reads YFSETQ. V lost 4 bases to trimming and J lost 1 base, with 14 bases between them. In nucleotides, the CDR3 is TGCGCCAGCAGCCCAGTGATTCCCTCCCAAGAGACCCAGTACTTC. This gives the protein CASSPVIPSQETQYF.

CDR3 protein: CASSLPYRAGNTIYF. The CDR3 bases are TGTGCCAGCAGTCTGCCGTACAGGGCTGGAAACACCATATATTTT. The chain couples TRBV28 to TRBJ1-3; tentative D call: TRBD1 (6 bases). The CDR3 runs 15 residues. Deletions cut 5 bases from V and 2 bases from J, with 13 bases between. Germline V gene lookup returns CDR1 MDHEN and CDR2 SYDVKM.

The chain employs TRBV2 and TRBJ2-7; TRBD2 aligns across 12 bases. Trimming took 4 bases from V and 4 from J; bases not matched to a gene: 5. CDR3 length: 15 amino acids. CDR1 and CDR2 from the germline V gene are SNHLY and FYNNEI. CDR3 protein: CASSVRTSGIYEQYF. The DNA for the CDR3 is TGTGCCAGCAGTGTGAGGACTAGCGGGATTTACGAGCAGTACTTC.

The CDR3 sequence: CASKKRGPESAGELFF. DNA of the CDR3: TGTGCCAGCAAAAAAAGGGGGCCTGAGAGCGCCGGGGAGCTGTTTTTT. The J gene is TRBJ2-2, the V gene TRBV6-6; 7 positions agree with TRBD1. This CDR3 contains 16 residues. J lost 6 bases, V lost 7 bases, and 14 bases had no gene match. Per germline, CDR1 MNHNY and CDR2 SVGAGI (reference sequence).

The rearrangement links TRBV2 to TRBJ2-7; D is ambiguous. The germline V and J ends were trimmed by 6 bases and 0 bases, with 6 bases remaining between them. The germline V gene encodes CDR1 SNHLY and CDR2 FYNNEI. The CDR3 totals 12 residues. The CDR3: CASSPSSYEQYF. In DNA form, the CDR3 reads TGTGCCAGCAGCCCCTCCTCCTACGAGCAGTACTTC.

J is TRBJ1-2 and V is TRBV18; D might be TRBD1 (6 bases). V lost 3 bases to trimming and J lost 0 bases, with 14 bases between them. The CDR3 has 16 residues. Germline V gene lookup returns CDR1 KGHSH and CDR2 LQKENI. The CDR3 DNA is TGTGCCAGCTCACCGCTAGGACAGTCTTCTAACTATGGCTACACCTTC. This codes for CASSPLGQSSNYGYTF. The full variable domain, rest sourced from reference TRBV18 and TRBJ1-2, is NAGVMQNPRHLVRRRGQEARLRCSPMKGHSHVYWYRQLPEEGLKFMVYLQKENIIDESGMPKERFSAEFPKEGPSILRIQQVVRGDSAAYFCASSPLGQSSNYGYTFGSGTRLTVV.

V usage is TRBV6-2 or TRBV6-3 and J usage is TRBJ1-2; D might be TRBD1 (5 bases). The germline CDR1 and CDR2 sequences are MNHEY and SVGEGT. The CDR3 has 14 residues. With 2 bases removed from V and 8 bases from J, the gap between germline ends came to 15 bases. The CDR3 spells CASSYGGTVVGYTF. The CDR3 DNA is TGTGCCAGCAGTTACGGGGGGACGGTAGTCGGCTACACCTTC.

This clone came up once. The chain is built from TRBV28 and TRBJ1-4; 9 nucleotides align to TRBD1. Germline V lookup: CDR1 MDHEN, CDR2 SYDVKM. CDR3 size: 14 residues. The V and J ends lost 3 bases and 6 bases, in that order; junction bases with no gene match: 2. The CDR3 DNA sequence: TGTGCCAGCAGTTTGGGGACAGGGTATGAAAAACTGTTTTTT. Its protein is CASSLGTGYEKLFF. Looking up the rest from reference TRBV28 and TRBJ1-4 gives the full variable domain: DVKVTQSSRYLVKRTGEKVFLECVQDMDHENMFWYRQDPGLGLRLIYFSYDVKMKEKGDIPEGYSVSREKKERFSLILESASTNQTSMYLCASSLGTGYEKLFFGSGTQLSVL.

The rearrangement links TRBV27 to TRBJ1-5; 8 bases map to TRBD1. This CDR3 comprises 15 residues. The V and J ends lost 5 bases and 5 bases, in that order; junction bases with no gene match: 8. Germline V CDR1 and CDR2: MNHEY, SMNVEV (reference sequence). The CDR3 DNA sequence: TGTGCCAGCAGTCGGACAGGGTATGGGTATCAGCCCCAGCATTTT. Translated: CASSRTGYGYQPQHF.